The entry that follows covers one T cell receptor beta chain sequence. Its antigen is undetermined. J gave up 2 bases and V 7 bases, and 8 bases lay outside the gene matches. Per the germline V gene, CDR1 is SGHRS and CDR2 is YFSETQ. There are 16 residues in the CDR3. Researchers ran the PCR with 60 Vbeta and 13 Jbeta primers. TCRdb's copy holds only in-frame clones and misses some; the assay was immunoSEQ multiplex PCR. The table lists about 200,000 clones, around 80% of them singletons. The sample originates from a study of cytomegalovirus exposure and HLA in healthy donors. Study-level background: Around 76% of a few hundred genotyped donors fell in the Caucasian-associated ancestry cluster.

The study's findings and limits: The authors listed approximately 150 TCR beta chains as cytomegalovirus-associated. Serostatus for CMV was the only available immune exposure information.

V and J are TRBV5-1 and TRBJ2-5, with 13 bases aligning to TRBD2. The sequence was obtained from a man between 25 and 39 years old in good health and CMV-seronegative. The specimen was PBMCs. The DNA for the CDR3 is TGCGCCAGCGGCACGGGGACTAGCGGGGATCAAGAGACCCAGTACTTC. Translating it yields CASGTGTSGDQETQYF.